The sample holds many counts of the clone carrying this TCR beta chain. Its antigen is not known. Trimming shortened V by 0 bases and J by 4 bases, and 22 bases separated the two germline ends. The CDR3 totals 18 residues. Germline V gene data show CDR1 as SGHRS and CDR2 as YFSETQ. The data derive from a study of T cells after yellow fever vaccination. TCRdb re-derived calls from the 5' RACE reads in MiXCR, one entry per CDR3 protein. The sample contains 300,000 to 350,000 distinct CDR3 sequences, 7% to 9% of which appear only once. General observations from the study: Subsequent booster samples again held most clones from primary vaccination (96% CD4, approximately 86% CD8). Though it reached lower strength, the secondary response hit its peak faster, day 5 versus 15.

The TCR originated in a young man who received the YFV17D yellow fever vaccine. The chain employs TRBV5-1 and TRBJ1-2, with D maybe TRBD1 (6 bases). The material was PBMCs, obtained more than 35 days after the first yellow fever vaccination. This chain's CDR3 is CASSLAIRDQGLAYGYTF. The DNA for the CDR3 is TGCGCCAGCAGCTTGGCCATCAGGGATCAGGGGTTAGCCTATGGCTACACCTTC.